The T cell receptor beta chain described here comes from a study of OX40 agonist ivuxolimab in advanced cancers. Sequencing was performed with immunoSEQ multiplex PCR; in TCRdb, only in-frame clones are kept and a portion is missing. The sample includes 66,000 or so clones, around 93% of them seen just once. Of note for this clone: The antigen remains undetermined.

Points from the study as a whole: The mean number of expanded clones was higher in CD8+ T cells than in CD4+. There was clonal expansion of CD4+ and CD8+ blood T cells by week 6 at 0.1 to 3.0 mg/kg.

This clonotype originated in an adult with an advanced solid tumor such as melanoma, head and neck, liver or kidney cancer. The specimen was CD4+ or CD8+ T cells sorted from blood, collected in a trial of the OX40 agonist ivuxolimab.

CDR3 in DNA: TGCGCCAGCAGCCATGCCTCGGACAGGGGGCTCGAAAAACTGTTTTTT. This encodes CASSHASDRGLEKLFF. The J gene is TRBJ1-4, the V gene TRBV4-3; 11 bases line up with TRBD1. Germline V gives CDR1 LGHNA, CDR2 YSLEER. The V segment lost 3 bases and the J segment 8 bases; nucleotides outside the gene matches: 8. The CDR3 has 16 amino acids.